This is a list of T cell receptor beta chains from one sample in a study of cytomegalovirus exposure and HLA in healthy donors. The method was immunoSEQ multiplex PCR; TCRdb's version includes in-frame clones alone and lacks a portion of them. The sample yields around 150,000 clones, just over 70% seen once. Sequences were obtained from PBMCs. These receptors were collected from a man younger than 35 in good health and CMV-seropositive. CDR3s include the opening cysteine and the closing phenylalanine or tryptophan. The D gene is left open where the match is weak. Clone size is not always given. Where it is, it says once, few, many or a class for expanded clones.

>TRBD1|TRBV6-4|TRBJ1-2|NA
TGTGCCAGCAGTGACCCCCGGGACAGGGTTGCCTATGGCTACACCTTC
CASSDPRDRVAYGYTF
>TRBD1|TRBV2|TRBJ2-2|NA
TGTGCCAGCAAAGGGACAGGGTTTGGCGGGGAGCTGTTTTTT
CASKGTGFGGELFF
>NA|TRBV9|TRBJ2-3|once
TGTGCCAGCAGCCTCTCATCTACTAGCACAGATACGCAGTATTTT
CASSLSSTSTDTQYF
>TRBD1|TRBV6-5|TRBJ1-2|NA
TGTGCCAGCAGACCCACAGGGGTTTCCTATGGCTACACCTTC
CASRPTGVSYGYTF
>TRBD1|TRBV11-3|TRBJ1-5|NA
TGTGCCAGCAGCGTCCAAGGGACAGGGTCAAATTATAGCAATCAGCCCCAGCATTTT
CASSVQGTGSNYSNQPQHF
>NA|TRBV7-8|TRBJ1-2|few
TGTGCCAGCAGCTTAACGCGAGGTAGTCCTGGCTACACCTTC
CASSLTRGSPGYTF
>NA|TRBV20-1|TRBJ1-1|once
TGCAGTGCTGGGGAGGACACTGAAGCTTTCTTT
CSAGEDTEAFF
>NA|TRBV6-1|TRBJ2-3|NA
TGTGCCAGCAGTGGGACGGGGTCTCAGAGACGCACAGATACGCAGTATTTT
CASSGTGSQRRTDTQYF
>TRBD2|TRBV30|TRBJ2-1|NA
TGTGCCTGGAGTGCCAAGGGACTAGCGGGACACAATGAGCAGTTCTTC
CAWSAKGLAGHNEQFF
>TRBD1|TRBV7-9|TRBJ1-5|few
TGTGCCAGCAGCTCTGACAGGGGGCGGGATCAGCCCCAGCATTTT
CASSSDRGRDQPQHF
>TRBD1|TRBV7-9|TRBJ1-2|few
TGTGCCAGCAGCTTGACAGGGGACTATGGCTACACCTTC
CASSLTGDYGYTF
>TRBD2|TRBV10-3|TRBJ2-3|NA
TGTGCCATCAGCGAAACACTAGCGGGGGGCACAGATACGCAGTATTTT
CAISETLAGGTDTQYF
>TRBD1|TRBV7-9|TRBJ1-4|few
TGTGCCAGCAGCGAACCGGGACACAGGGGGGAAAATGAAAAACTGTTTTTT
CASSEPGHRGENEKLFF
>NA|TRBV4-2|TRBJ2-1|few
TGTGCCAGCAGCCAATTGGGAGGCGCCTACAATGAGCAGTTCTTC
CASSQLGGAYNEQFF
>NA|TRBV7-9|TRBJ1-2|NA
TGTGCCAGCAGCTTAATGTTCCTATCGGGTGGCTACACCTTC
CASSLMFLSGGYTF
>NA|TRBV5-1|TRBJ1-1|NA
TGCGCCAGCAGCGGGGGGGTCAGAGGGGACACTGAAGCTTTCTTT
CASSGGVRGDTEAFF
>TRBD2|TRBV4-1|TRBJ2-2|NA
TGCGCCAGCAGCGGGACTAGCGGGGGTTACAACACCGGGGAGCTGTTTTTT
CASSGTSGGYNTGELFF
>NA|TRBV30|TRBJ1-3|few
TGTGCCTGGAGAGCGGGAGGCGCAGTAGGAAACACCATATATTTT
CAWRAGGAVGNTIYF
>NA|TRBV5-1|TRBJ1-6|few
TGCGCCAGCAGCACCGGGGGGGGGCGCGAACCTAGCAATTCACCCCTCCACTTT
CASSTGGGREPSNSPLHF
>TRBD2|TRBV7-9|TRBJ2-3|NA
TGTGCCAGCAGCTACCCTAGCGGGAGCTCAGGGGGCACAGATACGCAGTATTTT
CASSYPSGSSGGTDTQYF
>NA|TRBV11-3|TRBJ2-1|NA
TGTGCCAGCAGCTTAGCTGGGGCAATCAATGAGCAGTTCTTC
CASSLAGAINEQFF
>NA|TRBV6-5|TRBJ1-2|NA
TGTGCCAGCAGTCCCCGCGTCGGTGGCTACACCTTC
CASSPRVGGYTF
>TRBD2|TRBV7-2|TRBJ2-5|once
TGTGCCAGCAGCTCCTCCGGACTAGCGGGGCAAGAGACCCAGTACTTC
CASSSSGLAGQETQYF
>NA|TRBV5-4|TRBJ2-5|NA
TGTGCCAGCAGCTTGATGTCAGGGTATCTTCAAGAGACCCAGTACTTC
CASSLMSGYLQETQYF
>TRBD1|TRBV11-3|TRBJ1-1|NA
TGTGCCAGCAGCTTCGGACAGGGTAGGCACACTGAAGCTTTCTTT
CASSFGQGRHTEAFF
>TRBD1|TRBV11-2|TRBJ1-4|few
TGTGCCAGCAGCTCCCAGGTCCGGGACAGGAATGAAAAACTGTTTTTT
CASSSQVRDRNEKLFF
>TRBD1|TRBV4-1|TRBJ1-1|NA
TGCGCCAGCAGCCAAGACGTGAGGGGGCCCACTGAAGCTTTCTTT
CASSQDVRGPTEAFF
>TRBD2|TRBV27|TRBJ2-1|NA
TGTGCCAGCCGTAGCGGGGGGCCGGGGAATGAGCAGTTCTTC
CASRSGGPGNEQFF
>NA|TRBV7-9|TRBJ1-3|NA
TGTGCCAGCAGCTTAGCGGCGCTAACAGGGATCTCTGGAAACACCATATATTTT
CASSLAALTGISGNTIYF
>TRBD1|TRBV6-4|TRBJ1-2|once
TGTGCCAGCAGTGAGGGACAGGGGAACTATGGCTACACCTTC
CASSEGQGNYGYTF
>NA|TRBV29-1|TRBJ2-1|NA
TGCAGCGTTGAATCAAGCGGACTATACAATGAGCAGTTCTTC
CSVESSGLYNEQFF
>TRBD1|TRBV5-1|TRBJ2-5|few
TGCGCCAGCAGCTTAACAGGGGGCCTAGAAGAGACCCAGTACTTC
CASSLTGGLEETQYF
>TRBD2|TRBV4-2|TRBJ2-3|few
TGTGCCAGCAGCCTAAAGAAGGTAACCGTCAGAGAGATCTGGCGGGAGGGGGTAGATACGCAGTATTTT
CASSLKKVTVREIWREGVDTQYF
>TRBD1|TRBV7-9|TRBJ2-4|NA
TGTGCCAGCAGCCCGGGGACAGGGGGACACATTCAGTACTTC
CASSPGTGGHIQYF
>TRBD2|TRBV5-4|TRBJ2-5|NA
TGTGCCAGCAGCTTGGGAGGACTAGCGGGGAACCAAGAGACCCAGTACTTC
CASSLGGLAGNQETQYF
>TRBD1|TRBV7-8|TRBJ1-1|NA
TGTGCCAGCAGCCCTGGGACAGACTTGAACACTGAAGCTTTCTTT
CASSPGTDLNTEAFF
>NA|TRBV27|TRBJ1-1|NA
TGTGCCAGCTCCTTTCTCCAGGGTAACACTGAAGCTTTCTTT
CASSFLQGNTEAFF
>NA|TRBV5-1|TRBJ2-1|NA
TGCGCCAGCAGCTTGGGCAGGAATGAGCAGTTCTTC
CASSLGRNEQFF
>NA|TRBV5-1|TRBJ1-4|NA
TGCGCCAGCAGCTCACAGGGAGTTAATGAAAAACTGTTTTTT
CASSSQGVNEKLFF
>NA|TRBV20-1|TRBJ1-4|NA
TGCAGTGCCAACAGCAATGAAAAACTGTTTTTT
CSANSNEKLFF
>TRBD2|TRBV6-1|TRBJ2-2|NA
TGTGCCAGCAGTGGGGGACTAGCGGGAGGGCCGGGGGCCGGGGAGCTGTTTTTT
CASSGGLAGGPGAGELFF
>NA|TRBV10-3|TRBJ1-1|NA
TGTGCCATCAGTGATGGCTGGGCCAACACTGAAGCTTTCTTT
CAISDGWANTEAFF
>TRBD1|TRBV6-1|TRBJ1-6|few
TGTGCCAGCAGTGAAGCTGTGGGACAGGGGCCCTATAATTCACCCCTCCACTTT
CASSEAVGQGPYNSPLHF
>TRBD1|TRBV5-4|TRBJ2-2|NA
TGTGCTTCACAGAGGACAGGGGTAGACACCGGGGAGCTGTTTTTT
CASQRTGVDTGELFF
>NA|TRBV27|TRBJ1-4|NA
TGTGCCAGCAGCCGAACCTGGACAGACCATAATGAAAAACTGTTTTTT
CASSRTWTDHNEKLFF
>NA|TRBV19|TRBJ2-4|NA
TGTGCCAGTAGTAACGCGGGAAACATTCAGTACTTC
CASSNAGNIQYF
>TRBD1|TRBV6-6|TRBJ1-4|NA
TGTGCCAGCGCTGAAGGACAGGGGTCGACTAATGAAAAACTGTTTTTT
CASAEGQGSTNEKLFF
>TRBD2|TRBV6-1|TRBJ2-3|NA
TGTGCCGGGGGGGAAGATACGCAGTATTTT
CAGGEDTQYF
>NA|TRBV5-4|TRBJ2-3|NA
TGTGCCTCTAAGGAGGGAGCGGGCACAGATACGCAGTATTTT
CASKEGAGTDTQYF
>TRBD1|TRBV2|TRBJ1-2|NA
TGTGCCAGCAGTCGGGACAGTATAAGTGGCTACACCTTC
CASSRDSISGYTF
>NA|TRBV30|TRBJ1-4|NA
TGTGCCTCCAACAAACAGGGAAGGGACGAAAAACTGTTTTTT
CASNKQGRDEKLFF
>NA|TRBV6-1|TRBJ2-1|many
TGTGCCAGCCATCTAGTCTGGAATGAGCAGTTCTTC
CASHLVWNEQFF
>NA|TRBV6-1|TRBJ2-5|NA
TGTGCCAGCAGCGTCCGGGTTCAAGAGACCCAGTACTTC
CASSVRVQETQYF
>TRBD2|TRBV30|TRBJ2-1|NA
TGTGCCTGGAGGACGGGACTAGCGGGGGTCGATGAGCAGTTCTTC
CAWRTGLAGVDEQFF
>NA|TRBV7-2|TRBJ1-3|NA
TGTGCCAGCAGCTTCTCCAGGGCCAGCTCTGGAAACACCATATATTTT
CASSFSRASSGNTIYF
>NA|TRBV5-8|TRBJ1-5|NA
TGTGCCAGCAGCTTCCGGGGAGGCAATCAGCCCCAGCATTTT
CASSFRGGNQPQHF
>NA|TRBV9|TRBJ2-5|few
TGTGCCAGCAGCGTAGGGGTACAGCAAGAGACCCAGTACTTC
CASSVGVQQETQYF